The 7 T cell receptor beta chains below all came from one sample that was sequenced in a study of blood T cell repertoires in COVID-19. Sequencing was performed with immunoSEQ multiplex PCR; in TCRdb, only in-frame clones are kept and a portion is missing. The sample contains some 60,000 clones, roughly three quarters of which appear only once. Sample: peripheral blood. Source of these receptors: a human donor in a cohort sampled during active COVID-19.

CDR3 DNA: TGTGCCAGCAGCTTCCGCTCCGGGACAGGGGAAGAGACCCAGTACTTC. Residues: CASSFRSGTGEETQYF. The chain uses TRBV11-2 and TRBJ2-5, with TRBD1 matching over 10 bases. There are 16 residues in the CDR3. Germline assignment: CDR1 SGHAT and CDR2 FQNNGV. Losses at the gene ends were 3 bases for V and 3 bases for J; bases not matched to a gene: 7.

This rearrangement joins TRBV6-2 or TRBV6-3 to TRBJ2-7; possibly TRBD2 for D (6 bases). Trimming removed 2 bases at V and 3 bases at J, with 26 bases between. This CDR3 region has 19 residues. Germline assignment: CDR1 MNHEY and CDR2 SVGEGT. CDR3 loop: CASSYQSRGTSQVFYEQYF. The CDR3 nucleotides read TGTGCCAGCAGTTACCAGTCCAGAGGGACTTCGCAAGTGTTCTACGAGCAGTACTTC.

This clone was observed at least ten times. V is TRBV15 and J is TRBJ2-5; possible D gene TRBD1, 6 bases. Trimming pared 2 bases from V and 2 bases from J, leaving 15 bases between. CDR1 and CDR2 from the germline V gene are LNHNV and YYDKDF (reference sequence). The CDR3 has 16 amino acids. The CDR3 coding sequence is TGTGCCACCAGCAGAAGATCCGGGACACATCAAGAGACCCAGTACTTC. It is translated as CATSRRSGTHQETQYF.

This clone showed up many times. The chain employs TRBV10-3 and TRBJ2-6; a possible D gene is TRBD2 (5 bases). This CDR3 is built from 17 residues. Per the germline V gene, CDR1 is ENHRY and CDR2 is SYGVKD. The ends were cut back, 3 bases at V and 6 bases at J, with 18 bases in the middle. The DNA for the CDR3 is TGTGCCATCAGTGACCGGGGTTTAAAAAGGTCGGCCAACGTCCTGACTTTC. It yields the protein CAISDRGLKRSANVLTF.

This clone was observed a few times. CDR3 in DNA: TGTGCCAGCAGTAAAACAGGTCTTGAAGCTTTCTTT. Translating it yields CASSKTGLEAFF. The genes are TRBV6-5 and TRBJ1-1, with D possibly matching TRBD1 (5 bases). Germline CDR1 and CDR2: MNHEY and SVGAGI. Deletions cut 5 bases from V and 7 bases from J, with 11 bases between. The CDR3 consists of 12 residues.

The V gene is TRBV5-6, the J gene TRBJ1-3; the D gene is possibly TRBD1 (5 bases). Germline values: CDR1 SGHDT, CDR2 YYEEEE. Trimming stripped 4 bases from V and 3 bases from J, with 14 bases between. CDR3 length equals 15 residues. The CDR3 protein is CASSLWGTGGNTIYF. CDR3 coding DNA: TGTGCCAGCAGCCTATGGGGGACTGGTGGAAACACCATATATTTT.

The count of this clone is one. The rearrangement joins TRBV9 to TRBJ2-3; maybe TRBD1 (6 bases). The germline V gene has CDR1 SGDLS and CDR2 YYNGEE. The V gene lost 0 bases and the J gene lost 5 bases, with 13 bases spanning the gap. The CDR3 loop spans 15 amino acids. The CDR3 nucleotides read TGTGCCAGCAGCGTAGGAGCCGAAGGGGGAGATACGCAGTATTTT. It codes for CASSVGAEGGDTQYF.